The present TCR beta chain was sequenced within a study of T cells after yellow fever vaccination. Regarding the study as a whole: Clones from primary vaccination mostly reappeared after the booster (approximately 95% CD4, over 85% CD8).

5'RACE template switching added a universal primer site and UMIs to TCR cDNA. TCRdb re-called the 5' RACE reads with MiXCR, one entry per CDR3 protein. The data show about 69,000 distinct CDR3 sequences, approximately 5% seen once. The CDR3 extends over 15 amino acids. V lost 5 bases, J lost 6 bases, and 17 bases lay in between. Germline CDR1 and CDR2: LGHDT and YNNKEL (reference sequence). This clonotype has ten or more counts. Its antigen is currently unknown. Sequences were derived from CD4+ T cells sorted from PBMCs, sampled less than 18 days after the first yellow fever vaccination. The receptor was derived from a man aged 18 to 30 who received the YFV17D yellow fever vaccine. This chain connects TRBV3-1 to TRBJ2-1; perhaps TRBD2 as D (7 bases). The CDR3 DNA follows: TGTGCCAGCAGCTTCCGTCGCGGGGGCCTCAATGAGCAGTTCTTC. It is translated as CASSFRRGGLNEQFF.